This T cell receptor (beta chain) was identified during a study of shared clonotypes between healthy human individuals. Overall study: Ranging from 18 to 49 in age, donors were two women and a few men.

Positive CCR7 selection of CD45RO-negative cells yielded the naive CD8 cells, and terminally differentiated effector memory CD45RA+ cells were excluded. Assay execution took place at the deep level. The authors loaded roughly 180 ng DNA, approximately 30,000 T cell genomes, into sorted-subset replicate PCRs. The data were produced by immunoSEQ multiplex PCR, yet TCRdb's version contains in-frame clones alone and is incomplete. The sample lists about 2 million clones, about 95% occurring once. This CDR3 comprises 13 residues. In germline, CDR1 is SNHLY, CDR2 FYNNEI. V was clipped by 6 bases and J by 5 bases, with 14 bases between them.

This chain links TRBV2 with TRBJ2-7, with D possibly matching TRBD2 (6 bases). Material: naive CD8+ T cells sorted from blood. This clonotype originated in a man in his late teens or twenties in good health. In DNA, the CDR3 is TGTGCCAGCAGGGACTGGGACTCTGACGAGCAGTACTTC. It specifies CASRDWDSDEQYF.